This T cell receptor beta chain was obtained from a study of T cell responses to AZD1222 COVID-19 vaccine. Assay used: immunoSEQ multiplex PCR; TCRdb lists only in-frame clones, some missing. The sample yields approximately 220,000 clones, about 93% seen once. This TCR came from an adult in good health. Specimen: peripheral blood, collected on day 0 of MenACWY control vaccination.

The CDR3 DNA is TGTGCCAGCAGCCCCGGACAGGTTGGTGGCTACACCTTC. Translating gives CASSPGQVGGYTF. This sequence joins TRBV11-2 and TRBJ1-2; TRBD1 matches at 7 bases. Germline assignment: CDR1 SGHAT and CDR2 FQNNGV. After removal of 5 bases from V and 7 bases from J, the junction contained 7 bases not matched to a gene. This CDR3 comprises 13 residues.